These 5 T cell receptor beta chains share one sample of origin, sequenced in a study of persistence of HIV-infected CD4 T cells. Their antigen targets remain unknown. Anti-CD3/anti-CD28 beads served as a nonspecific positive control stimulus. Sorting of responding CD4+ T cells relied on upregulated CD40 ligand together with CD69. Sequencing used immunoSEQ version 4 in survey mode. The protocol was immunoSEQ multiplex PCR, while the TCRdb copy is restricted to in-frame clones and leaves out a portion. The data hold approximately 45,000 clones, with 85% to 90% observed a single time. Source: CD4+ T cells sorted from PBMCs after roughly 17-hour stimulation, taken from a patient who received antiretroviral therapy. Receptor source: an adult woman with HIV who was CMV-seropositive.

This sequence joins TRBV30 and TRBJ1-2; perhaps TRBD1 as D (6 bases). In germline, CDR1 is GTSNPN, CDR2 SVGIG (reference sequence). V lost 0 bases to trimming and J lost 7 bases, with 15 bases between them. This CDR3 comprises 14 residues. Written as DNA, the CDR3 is TGTGCCTGGAGTGTAAAGGGTACAGGGCTTGGCTACACCTTC. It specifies CAWSVKGTGLGYTF.

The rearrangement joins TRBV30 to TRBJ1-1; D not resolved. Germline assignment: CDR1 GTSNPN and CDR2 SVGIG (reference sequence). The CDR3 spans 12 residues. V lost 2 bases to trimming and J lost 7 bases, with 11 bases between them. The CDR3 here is CAWSFFSNEAFF. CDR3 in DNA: TGTGCCTGGAGTTTCTTTTCCAATGAAGCTTTCTTT.

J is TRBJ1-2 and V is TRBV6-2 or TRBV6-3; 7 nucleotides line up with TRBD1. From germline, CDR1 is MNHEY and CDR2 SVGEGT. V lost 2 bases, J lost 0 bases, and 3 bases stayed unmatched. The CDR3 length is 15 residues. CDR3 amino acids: CASSYPGTANYGYTF. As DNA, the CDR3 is TGTGCCAGCAGTTACCCCGGGACAGCTAACTATGGCTACACCTTC.

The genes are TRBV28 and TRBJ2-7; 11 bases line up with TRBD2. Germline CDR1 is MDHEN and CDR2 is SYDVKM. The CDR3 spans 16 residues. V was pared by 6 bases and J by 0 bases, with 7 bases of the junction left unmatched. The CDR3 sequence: CASSRGTSGYSYEQYF. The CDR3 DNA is TGTGCCAGCAGCCGAGGGACTAGCGGTTACTCCTACGAGCAGTACTTC.

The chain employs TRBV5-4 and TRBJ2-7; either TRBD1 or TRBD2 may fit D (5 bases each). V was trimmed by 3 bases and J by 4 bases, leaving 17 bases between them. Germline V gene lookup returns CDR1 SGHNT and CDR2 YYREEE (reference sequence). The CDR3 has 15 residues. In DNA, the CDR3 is TGTGCCAGCAGCTCGACCGGGACCAGTTCTTACGAGCAGTACTTC. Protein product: CASSSTGTSSYEQYF.